This T cell receptor beta chain was recovered during a study of blood T cells in healthy people across ages. CDR3 size: 16 residues. V was clipped by 6 bases and J by 0 bases, with 17 bases between them. With a J-beta primer mix and a sample-barcoded 5' primer, a second PCR ran about 6 to 11 cycles. TCRdb passed the 5' RACE reads through MiXCR, listing each CDR3 protein once. The sample yields 580,000 or so distinct CDR3 sequences, about 45% seen once. General study results and limits: Naive T cell percentage showed a strong correlation with TCR beta diversity.

In this sample, this clonotype turned up a few times. The antigen remains unidentified. What was sequenced was blood. The chain is built from TRBV12-3 or TRBV12-4 and TRBJ2-5; perhaps TRBD2 as D (6 bases). This TCR came from an elderly man in good health. CDR3 sequence: CASRTEGRGYQETQYF. DNA of the CDR3: TGTGCCAGCAGGACAGAAGGTCGGGGGTACCAAGAGACCCAGTACTTC.